One sample yielded the 13 T cell receptor beta chains listed below, sequenced in a study of CD4 T cells in relation to SARS-CoV-2 and coronaviruses. These receptors' antigens are unknown. Unexposed donor CD4+ T cells date from about 2011-2018, before the COVID-19 pandemic. After approximately ten days of culture, CD4+ T cells were isolated. The repertoire was sequenced with immunoSEQ multiplex PCR; TCRdb's copy has only in-frame clones and lacks some. The table records tens of thousands of clones, about three quarters of them present only once. The specimen sequenced was CD4+ T cells from PBMCs, cultured in vitro. The source of these receptors is a human donor in good health.

The V and J genes are TRBV10-2 and TRBJ2-1, with D perhaps given as TRBD1 or TRBD2 (5 bases each). The germline CDR1 and CDR2 sequences are WSHSY and SAAADI. The CDR3 runs to 15 residues. V lost 1 base to trimming and J lost 0 bases, with 7 bases between them. The CDR3 DNA is TGCGCCAGCAGTGAGTGGGGGAGCTCCTACAATGAGCAGTTCTTC. Amino acid sequence: CASSEWGSSYNEQFF.

The chain uses TRBV2 and TRBJ2-1; 7 positions match TRBD2. Trimming took 5 bases from V and 1 from J; bases not matched to a gene: 11. The CDR3 spans 17 residues. Germline V gene data show CDR1 as SNHLY and CDR2 as FYNNEI. This CDR3 reads CASSPDYGGRSYNEQFF. CDR3 DNA: TGTGCCAGCAGTCCGGACTATGGCGGGAGATCCTACAATGAGCAGTTCTTC.

This clone was observed a handful of times. This chain links TRBV6-5 with TRBJ1-4; 7 bases agree with TRBD1. The junction had 11 bases not matched to a gene; V was cut back by 6 bases and J by 7 bases. Germline V gene data show CDR1 as MNHEY and CDR2 as SVGAGI. The CDR3 sequence is 15 residues long. The CDR3 region has the DNA TGTGCCAGCAGACCGTGGCAGGGGGTCTCTGAAAAACTGTTTTTT. It encodes CASRPWQGVSEKLFF.

The chain joins TRBV6-2 or TRBV6-3 to TRBJ1-5; D is undetermined. The CDR3 is made up of 14 amino acids. Between the trimmed V and J ends, which lost 6 bases and 2 bases, there was a span of 11 bases. In germline, CDR1 is MNHEY, CDR2 SVGEGT. The CDR3 DNA sequence: TGTGCCAGCAGCCAAGGTGAGGGCAATCAGCCCCAGCATTTT. Its translation: CASSQGEGNQPQHF.

V is TRBV7-2 and J is TRBJ2-3; D is uncertain. Trimming cost V 1 base and J 2 bases, with 10 bases left between them. This CDR3 has 15 residues. Germline CDR1 and CDR2: SGHTA and FQGNSA. CDR3 protein: CASSLVATSTDTQYF. In DNA form, the CDR3 reads TGTGCCAGCAGCTTAGTTGCGACGTCCACAGATACGCAGTATTTT.

The gene calls are TRBV4-1 and TRBJ1-2; 7 bases match TRBD1. Germline V CDR1 and CDR2: MGHRA, YSYEKL. V dropped 1 base and J dropped 6; count of bases not matched to a gene: 8. This CDR3 is built from 15 residues. The CDR3 DNA follows: TGCGCCAGCAGCCAAGTACCGACAGGGAGGGATGGCTACACCTTC. Protein: CASSQVPTGRDGYTF.

J is TRBJ1-1 and V is TRBV4-1; D is unclear. V gave up 5 bases and J gave up 1 base, with 11 bases separating them. Germline V gene data show CDR1 as MGHRA and CDR2 as YSYEKL. The length of the CDR3 is 14 residues. Written as DNA, the CDR3 is TGCGCCAGCAGCTTTCGGGCCCCGAACACTGAAGCTTTCTTT. Translation gives CASSFRAPNTEAFF.

The sample holds a few counts of this clone. The chain has TRBV7-2 and TRBJ2-7, with a possible D match to TRBD1 (5 bases). The CDR3 has 13 residues. The germline gives CDR1 SGHTA, CDR2 FQGNSA. V was pared by 3 bases and J by 1 base, with 7 bases between. The CDR3 bases are TGTGCCAGCAGCTTTAGACAGTCCTACGAGCAGTACTTC. Translation gives CASSFRQSYEQYF. The full variable domain, with the rest looked up from reference TRBV7-2 and TRBJ2-7, is GAGVSQSPSNKVTEKGKDVELRCDPISGHTALYWYRQSLGQGLEFLIYFQGNSAPDKSGLPSDRFSAERTGGSVSTLTIQRTQQEDSAVYLCASSFRQSYEQYFGPGTRLTVT.

The CDR3 DNA reads as TGTGCCAGCTCGAGGGCGTCTGGAAACACCATATATTTT. Protein sequence: CASSRASGNTIYF. The chain is built from TRBV5-5 and TRBJ1-3; D remains ambiguous. Trimming stripped 7 bases from V and 1 base from J, with 9 bases between. CDR1 is SGHKS and CDR2 is YYEKEE in the germline V gene (reference sequence). CDR3 size: 13 residues.

The chain joins TRBV7-2 to TRBJ2-7; 7 positions match TRBD2. The V gene's germline CDR1 is SGHTA and CDR2 FQGNSA. The V and J ends lost 1 base and 6 bases, in that order; junction bases with no gene match: 9. The CDR3 runs to 15 residues. The CDR3 bases are TGTGCCAGCAGCTTAGAGGTGACTAGCCCACGCGAGCAGTACTTC. The encoded protein is CASSLEVTSPREQYF.

The chain combines TRBV18 with TRBJ2-5; no firm D call. V was cut by 3 bases and J by 2 bases, with 4 bases left in between. The CDR3 runs to 12 residues. The germline gives CDR1 KGHSH, CDR2 LQKENI. The CDR3 loop reads CASSPSQETQYF. The DNA for the CDR3 is TGTGCCAGCTCACCGTCACAAGAGACCCAGTACTTC. Full variable domain (outside the CDR3, taken from reference TRBV18 and TRBJ2-5): NAGVMQNPRHLVRRRGQEARLRCSPMKGHSHVYWYRQLPEEGLKFMVYLQKENIIDESGMPKERFSAEFPKEGPSILRIQQVVRGDSAAYFCASSPSQETQYFGPGTRLLVL.

The genes are TRBV29-1 and TRBJ1-2; no clear D gene. The CDR3 loop spans 13 amino acids. V dropped 6 bases and J dropped 9 bases, with 20 bases sitting between them. Germline V gene lookup returns CDR1 SQVTM and CDR2 ANQGSEA. The CDR3 region is CSVGKDGSGSYTF. In nucleotides, the CDR3 is TGCAGCGTGGGAAAGGACGGTAGTGGAAGCTACACCTTC.

The chain links TRBV6-5 to TRBJ2-4; D gene uncertain. The V gene's germline CDR1 is MNHEY and CDR2 SVGAGI. With 0 bases removed from V and 8 bases from J, the gap between germline ends came to 11 bases. This CDR3 is 14 amino acids long. The CDR3 DNA is TGTGCCAGCAGTTACTCGAAGGCGGAGCACATTCAGTACTTC. Its translation is CASSYSKAEHIQYF.